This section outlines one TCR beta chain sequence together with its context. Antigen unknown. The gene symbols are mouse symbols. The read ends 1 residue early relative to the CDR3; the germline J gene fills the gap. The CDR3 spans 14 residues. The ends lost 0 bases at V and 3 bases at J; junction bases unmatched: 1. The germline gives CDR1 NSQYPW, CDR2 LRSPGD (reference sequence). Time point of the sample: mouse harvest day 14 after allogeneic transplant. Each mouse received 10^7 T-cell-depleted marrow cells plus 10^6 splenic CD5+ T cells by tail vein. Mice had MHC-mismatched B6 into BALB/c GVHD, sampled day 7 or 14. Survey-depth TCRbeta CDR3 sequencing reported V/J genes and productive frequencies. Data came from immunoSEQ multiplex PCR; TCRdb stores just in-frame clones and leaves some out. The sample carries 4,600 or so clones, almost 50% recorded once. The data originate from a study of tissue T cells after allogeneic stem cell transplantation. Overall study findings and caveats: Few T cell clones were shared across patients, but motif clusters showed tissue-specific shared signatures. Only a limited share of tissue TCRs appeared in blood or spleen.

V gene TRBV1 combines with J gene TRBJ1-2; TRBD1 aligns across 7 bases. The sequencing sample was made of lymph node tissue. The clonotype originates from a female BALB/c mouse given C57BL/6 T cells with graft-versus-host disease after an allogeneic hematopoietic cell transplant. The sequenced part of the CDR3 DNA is TGCACCTGCAGTGCAGATGGGACAGACTCCGACTACACC. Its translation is CTCSADGTDSDYT. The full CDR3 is CTCSADGTDSDYTF.